The entry that follows covers one TCR beta chain sequence. The sample belongs to a study of blood T cell repertoires in COVID-19. In the original analysis: Reference gene primers were amplified, and this amplification served to estimate nucleated cell counts. Sequencing used immunoSEQ multiplex PCR; TCRdb keeps in-frame clones, though not all of them. V and J calls and clone size are as listed in that table; D and trimming were resolved from the DNA. The sample lists fewer than 200,000 clones; approximately 85% were seen once. This CDR3 has 15 residues. Germline-derived CDR1 and CDR2 are SNHLY and FYNNEI. J gave up 2 bases and V 4 bases, and 6 bases lay outside the gene matches.

The sequence was obtained from a man aged 55 to 70 who had recovered from COVID-19. Specimen: peripheral blood. The V call is TRBV2, the J call TRBJ2-3; 7 bases fit TRBD2. This CDR3 reads CASSGLAEVTDTQYF. CDR3 sequence (DNA): TGTGCCAGCAGTGGTCTAGCGGAGGTCACAGATACGCAGTATTTT.